Reported below is one T cell receptor beta chain. This clone registers as medium-sized (0.01 to 0.1%) within its sample. It has no known antigen specificity. The input lacks base qualities; no much larger clone sits a single base away. The entry originates in a study of graft-versus-host responses after intestinal transplantation (dated by TCRdb to the early 2020s). Study-wide context: Multivisceral, liver-intestinal, or isolated intestinal transplants were received by the recipients. Anti-thymocyte globulin induction was given to all recipients, followed by maintenance tacrolimus and steroids for about 3 years. After intestinal transplantation, graft-versus-host and host-versus-graft alloreactive T cell clones were followed in the graft, circulation and bone marrow using bulk TCR-beta CDR3 sequencing. Alloreactive clones were identified by sequencing pre-transplant mixed lymphocyte reaction products and comparing them with unstimulated pre-transplant donor and recipient T cells. A cohort of 24 intestinal transplant recipients, including one retransplant, was enrolled, and a few patients lacking pretransplant specimens were excluded. Donor T cell macrochimerism was defined as a peak of at least 4% donor T cells among recipient peripheral blood mononuclear cells. Rather than going through the commercial service, samples from three later patients were sequenced in-house on an Illumina MiSeq and processed with MiXCR.

The intended sense of this specimen's time point label: cells obtained before transplantation from donor or recipient. CD3+CD4+ and CD3+CD8+ populations were FACS-sorted from unstimulated pre-transplant donor and recipient cells taken from spleen or lymph nodes. The library was built by means of the immunoSEQ multiplex PCR assay. For most patients, genomic DNA was isolated with the Qiagen DNeasy Blood and Tissue Kit and shipped frozen to Adaptive Biotechnologies for TCR sequencing. For most patients, high-throughput TCR-beta CDR3 sequencing of genomic DNA was performed by Adaptive Biotechnologies. As for the original processing: TCR sequencing data were retrieved from Adaptive's ImmunoSEQ software for around 20 patients, whereas three other patients were processed with MiXCR and VDJtools. CD4 versus CD8 sorting errors were corrected by removing sequences found in both subsets at a frequency ratio below 5:1. CDR3 nucleotide sequences shared between donor and recipient were removed because the origin of such sequences could not be assigned. Alloreactive clones required at least 2-fold expansion over unstimulated cells and minimum CFSE-low frequency of 0.002% (template counts) or 0.001% (read counts). A clone was considered mappable if detected in the sequenced pre-transplant spleen, lymph node, or MLR CFSE-low populations of the donor or recipient. Cumulative frequency of alloreactive clones was calculated as a percentage of all sequences weighted by copy number. The table was pulled from immuneACCESS by TCRdb, which kept in-frame rearrangements only. Such tables lose some clones; where checked, under half of the loss comes from unresolved V genes, and the rest has no known cause. V and J calls plus clone size are reproduced from that table; the DNA served to infer D and trimming. Counted in this sample were approximately 78,000 clones; roughly 91% of them appeared once. The ten most abundant clones make up over 7% of the sample.

What the work shows at the level of the full study, not this receptor alone: Peak levels of circulating GvH clones were associated with declines in HvG clones early after transplant. GvH clones were found in recipient bone marrow, and some of the GvH clones appeared earlier in ileal mucosa or blood, which is consistent with an intestinal mucosal origin. In the allografts of patients with donor T cell macrochimerism, GvH to HvG T cell clonal ratios were high. The relatively low number and heterogeneity of intestinal transplant patients limited the conclusions.

The source of this sequence is a human donor who was the organ donor for an intestinal transplant. The input for sequencing was unstimulated CD8+ T cells sorted from spleen or lymph node cells, taken before transplant.

Here is the DNA: TGTGCCAGCAGCTTATCGCGTTACGGGTCGCAGTTCTTC. The encoded protein is CASSLSRYGSQFF. Rearrangement joined TRBV7-9 to TRBJ2-1; no D gene call is confident. At the junction V is shortened by 2 bases and J by 12 bases, with 14 bases in between. From a lookup of the germline V gene (reference sequence), CDR1 and CDR2 are SEHNR and FQNEAQ. Inclusive of the bounding cysteine and phenylalanine, the CDR3 is 13 residues long. The read is trimmed to its CDR3 DNA, 39 bases read in frame from base 1.